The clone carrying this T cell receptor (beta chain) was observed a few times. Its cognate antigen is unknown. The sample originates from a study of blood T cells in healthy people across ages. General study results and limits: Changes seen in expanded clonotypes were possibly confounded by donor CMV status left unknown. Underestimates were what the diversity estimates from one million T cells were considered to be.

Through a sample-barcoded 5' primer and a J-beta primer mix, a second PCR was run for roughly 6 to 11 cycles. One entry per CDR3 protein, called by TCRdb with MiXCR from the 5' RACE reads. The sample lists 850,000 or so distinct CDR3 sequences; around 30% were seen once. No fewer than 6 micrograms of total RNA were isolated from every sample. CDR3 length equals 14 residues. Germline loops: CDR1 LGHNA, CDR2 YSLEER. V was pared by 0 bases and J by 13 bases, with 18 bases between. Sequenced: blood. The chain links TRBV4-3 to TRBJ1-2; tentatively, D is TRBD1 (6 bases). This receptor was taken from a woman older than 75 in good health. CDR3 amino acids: CASSQDRDLRGLTF. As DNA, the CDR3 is TGCGCCAGCAGCCAAGACCGGGACCTACGGGGGCTCACCTTC.